The rows below give T cell receptor beta chains drawn from one sample of a study of response to subunit inactivated influenza vaccine. TCRdb used MiXCR to reprocess the RT-PCR reads, holding one entry per CDR3 protein. Among about 650,000 distinct CDR3 sequences listed, around a sixth were seen once. This specimen consisted of PBMCs from blood, obtained 11 to 12 days after vaccination. These receptors all stem from a man in his forties or fifties who received an inactivated influenza vaccine. The CDR3 runs from the conserved cysteine through the conserved F or W. The D gene is left open where the match is weak. Clone size appears in some rows only: once, few, many, or a class for an expanded clone.

J: TRBJ1-4; V: TRBV5-6; size: few; D: .; CDR3: CASSLRLGREKLFF; DNA: TGTGCCAGCAGCTTGAGGCTGGGAAGGGAAAAACTGTTTTTT
J: TRBJ2-1; V: TRBV7-3; size: few; D: TRBD2; CDR3: CASSLAGITDEQFF; DNA: TGTGCCAGCAGTCTAGCGGGTATTACCGATGAGCAGTTCTTC
J: TRBJ2-5; V: TRBV7-8; size: few; D: TRBD2; CDR3: CASSLVLAASWETQYF; DNA: TGTGCCAGCAGCTTAGTTCTAGCGGCGTCCTGGGAGACCCAGTACTTC
J: TRBJ2-3; V: TRBV7-2; size: .; D: .; CDR3: CASSPGQLYTDTQYF; DNA: TGTGCCAGCAGCCCTGGACAGTTATACACAGATACGCAGTATTTT
J: TRBJ2-3; V: TRBV6-1; size: few; D: .; CDR3: CASRSEGKDTQYF; DNA: TGTGCCAGCAGGTCCGAGGGCAAAGATACGCAGTATTTT
J: TRBJ2-5; V: TRBV11-2; size: many; D: .; CDR3: CASSSGRGTQYF; DNA: TGTGCCAGCAGCTCCGGAAGGGGGACCCAGTACTTC
J: TRBJ2-7; V: TRBV5-1; size: .; D: TRBD1; CDR3: CASSFTPSGTGGYEQYF; DNA: TGCGCCAGCAGCTTTACCCCTTCCGGGACAGGGGGCTACGAGCAGTACTTC
J: TRBJ2-1; V: TRBV20-1; size: few; D: .; CDR3: CSARDTGVGIEQFF; DNA: TGCAGTGCTAGAGATACCGGTGTCGGGATCGAGCAGTTCTTC
J: TRBJ1-1; V: TRBV5-1; size: few; D: .; CDR3: CASSLGRGETEAFF; DNA: TGCGCCAGCAGCTTGGGGAGGGGGGAGACTGAAGCTTTCTTT
J: TRBJ2-3; V: TRBV4-3; size: .; D: .; CDR3: CASSQDLRTDTQYF; DNA: TGCGCCAGCAGCCAAGATCTCCGCACTGATACGCAGTATTTT
J: TRBJ2-5; V: TRBV12-3/TRBV12-4; size: .; D: .; CDR3: CASKQALPGETQYF; DNA: TGTGCCAGCAAACAGGCCCTTCCGGGGGAGACCCAGTACTTC
J: TRBJ2-5; V: TRBV7-9; size: .; D: TRBD1; CDR3: CASSSDRGSYQETQYF; DNA: TGTGCCAGCAGCTCAGACAGGGGATCTTACCAAGAGACCCAGTACTTC
J: TRBJ1-2; V: TRBV7-2; size: .; D: .; CDR3: CASSLSGTGWSNYGYTF; DNA: TGTGCCAGCAGCTTATCGGGAACTGGTTGGAGTAACTATGGCTACACCTTC
J: TRBJ2-3; V: TRBV6-1; size: few; D: .; CDR3: CASSEGTGSTDTQYF; DNA: TGTGCCAGCAGTGAAGGGACGGGCAGCACAGATACGCAGTATTTT
J: TRBJ2-2; V: TRBV28; size: few; D: .; CDR3: CASSLKFRGKTGELFF; DNA: TGTGCCAGCAGTTTAAAGTTCAGGGGCAAGACCGGGGAGCTGTTTTTT
J: TRBJ2-5; V: TRBV24-1; size: many; D: .; CDR3: CATSDLRDTQETQYF; DNA: TGTGCCACCAGTGATTTGCGGGACACTCAAGAGACCCAGTACTTC
J: TRBJ2-1; V: TRBV5-1; size: few; D: TRBD1; CDR3: CASSLETGNVGEQFF; DNA: TGCGCCAGCAGCTTGGAGACAGGGAATGTCGGTGAGCAGTTCTTC
J: TRBJ1-5; V: TRBV7-2; size: .; D: .; CDR3: CASSSGILSNQPQHF; DNA: TGTGCCAGCAGCTCGGGGATCCTTAGCAATCAGCCCCAGCATTTT